Listed below are T cell receptor beta chains from one sample, sequenced in a study of patients and donors after allogeneic stem cell transplantation. TCRdb re-derived calls from the RT-PCR reads in MiXCR, one entry per CDR3 protein. This table holds roughly 250,000 distinct CDR3 sequences, 12% to 15% found once. Source material: blood, either unsorted or a sorted T cell fraction (not recorded which). The receptor source for this set is a human donor who was either an allogeneic HSCT recipient or a stem cell or donor lymphocyte infusion donor (not recorded which). It is not recorded whose cells these are; they may come from a transplant donor. Both conserved end residues are part of each CDR3. The order of the fields is J gene, clone size, V gene, D gene, CDR3 length, CDR3 protein, CDR3 DNA. D genes are given only for firm matches. The listing skips clone size in some rows; elsewhere it reads once, few, many or a size class.

J: TRBJ1-5; size: few; V: TRBV18; D: -; length: 14; CDR3: CASSYLGSNQPQHF; DNA: TGTGCCAGCTCATATCTGGGGAGCAATCAGCCCCAGCATTTT
J: TRBJ2-7; size: few; V: TRBV20-1; D: -; length: 14; CDR3: CSARGSGGFYEQYF; DNA: TGCAGTGCTAGAGGGTCAGGGGGGTTCTACGAGCAGTACTTC
J: TRBJ2-7; size: many; V: TRBV27; D: -; length: 16; CDR3: CASSLSRGSGFYEQYF; DNA: TGTGCCAGCAGTTTATCCCGGGGTAGCGGATTCTACGAGCAGTACTTC
J: TRBJ2-6; size: few; V: TRBV19; D: -; length: 15; CDR3: CASSEFRPGANVLTF; DNA: TGTGCCAGCAGTGAATTCCGCCCTGGGGCCAACGTCCTGACTTTC
J: TRBJ1-2; size: -; V: TRBV10-3; D: -; length: 16; CDR3: CAISEPGTPFGYGYTF; DNA: TGTGCCATCAGTGAGCCCGGGACACCGTTTGGCTATGGCTACACCTTC
J: TRBJ1-1; size: few; V: TRBV18; D: -; length: 15; CDR3: CASSPGQRRGSEAFF; DNA: TGTGCCAGCTCACCAGGACAGAGGAGGGGTTCGGAAGCTTTCTTT
J: TRBJ2-7; size: few; V: TRBV11-3; D: TRBD2; length: 15; CDR3: CASSSPGTRDYEQYF; DNA: TGTGCCAGCAGCTCCCCCGGGACTAGAGATTACGAGCAGTACTTC
J: TRBJ2-5; size: few; V: TRBV7-7; D: -; length: 16; CDR3: CASSLAGGAVGETQYF; DNA: TGTGCTAGCAGCTTAGCTGGCGGGGCAGTTGGGGAGACCCAGTACTTC
J: TRBJ1-2; size: -; V: TRBV20-1; D: -; length: 14; CDR3: CSARDPAGYYGYTF; DNA: TGCAGTGCTAGAGATCCCGCAGGGTACTATGGCTACACCTTC
J: TRBJ2-3; size: few; V: TRBV7-2; D: -; length: 17; CDR3: CASRIPPGRLDTDTQYF; DNA: TGTGCCAGCAGAATTCCGCCGGGCAGGCTGGACACAGATACGCAGTATTTT
J: TRBJ2-1; size: many; V: TRBV10-3; D: -; length: 15; CDR3: CAISERQGNHNEQFF; DNA: TGTGCCATCAGTGAGCGGCAGGGTAATCACAATGAGCAGTTCTTC